This entry lists 2 T cell receptor beta chains sequenced from one sample in a study of blood T cell repertoires in COVID-19. Assay: immunoSEQ multiplex PCR; the TCRdb copy retains only in-frame clones and omits some. The profile covers 140,000 to 150,000 clones, with about 89% appearing a single time and about 5.7% taken by the ten largest. Source material: peripheral blood. These receptor sequences come from a man older than 75 with acute or convalescent COVID-19.

The chain is built from TRBV11-2 and TRBJ2-7, with 7 bases matching TRBD2. Germline V gene data show CDR1 as SGHAT and CDR2 as FQNNGV. J was trimmed by 7 bases and V by 4 bases; bases with no gene match: 10. The CDR3 has 14 residues. The CDR3 DNA reads as TGTGCCAGCAGCTCCCGGGGGGTGGCACTGGAGCAGTACTTC. Protein product: CASSSRGVALEQYF.

This clone was seen a single time. In nucleotides, the CDR3 is TGTGCCAGCAGCCAAGCGCTGGGGGGACGCTACGAGCAGTACTTC. Its protein is CASSQALGGRYEQYF. J is TRBJ2-7 and V is TRBV3-1 (or the pseudogene TRBV3-2); a possible D gene is TRBD2 (6 bases). The CDR3 is 15 residues long. V was shortened by 1 base and J by 3 bases, with 13 bases between the two germline ends. Germline values: CDR1 LGHDT, CDR2 YNNKEL (reference sequence).